The clone carrying this T cell receptor beta chain was found once. This entry comes from a study of T cell responses to AZD1222 COVID-19 vaccine. The junction had 5 bases not matched to a gene; V was cut back by 4 bases and J by 6 bases. The CDR3 loop spans 14 amino acids. The germline gives CDR1 MDHEN, CDR2 SYDVKM. Repertoires were generated with immunoSEQ multiplex PCR, while TCRdb's copy carries only in-frame clones and drops some. This sample yields 85,000 to 130,000 clones, of which 88% are seen a single time; around 9% belongs to the top ten. The chain is built from TRBV28 and TRBJ2-1; 8 positions match TRBD2. The sample here was peripheral blood, taken on day 0 of AZD1222 vaccination. This receptor was obtained from an adult in good health. In nucleotides, the CDR3 is TGTGCCAGCAGTTCGGCTAGCGGGCTCAATGAGCAGTTCTTC. It translates to CASSSASGLNEQFF.